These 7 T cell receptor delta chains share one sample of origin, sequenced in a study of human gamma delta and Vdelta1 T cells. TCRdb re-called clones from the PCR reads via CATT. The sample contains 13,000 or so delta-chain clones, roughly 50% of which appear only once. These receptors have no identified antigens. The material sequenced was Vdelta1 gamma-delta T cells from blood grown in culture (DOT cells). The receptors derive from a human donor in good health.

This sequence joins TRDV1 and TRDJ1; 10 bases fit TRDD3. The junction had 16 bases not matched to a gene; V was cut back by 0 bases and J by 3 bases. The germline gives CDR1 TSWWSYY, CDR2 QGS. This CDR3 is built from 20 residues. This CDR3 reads CALGELPSRRAGGYADKLIF. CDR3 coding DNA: TGTGCTCTTGGGGAACTACCGTCCCGTCGTGCTGGGGGATATGCCGATAAACTCATCTTT.

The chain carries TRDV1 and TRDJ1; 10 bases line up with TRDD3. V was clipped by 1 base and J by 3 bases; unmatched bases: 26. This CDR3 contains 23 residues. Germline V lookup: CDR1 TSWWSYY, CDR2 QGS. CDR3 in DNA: TGTGCTCTTGGGGAACCCACCCCCTACGGGTCGCCCCGGAGGGGGATACGGGCCGATAAACTCATCTTT. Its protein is CALGEPTPYGSPRRGIRADKLIF.

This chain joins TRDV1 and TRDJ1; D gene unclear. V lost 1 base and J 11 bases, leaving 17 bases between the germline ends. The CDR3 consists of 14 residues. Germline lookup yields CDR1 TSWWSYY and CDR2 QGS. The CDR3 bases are TGTGCTCTTGGGGAACGGTTCCCCCGCGAGGAGCTCATCTTT. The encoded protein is CALGERFPREELIF.

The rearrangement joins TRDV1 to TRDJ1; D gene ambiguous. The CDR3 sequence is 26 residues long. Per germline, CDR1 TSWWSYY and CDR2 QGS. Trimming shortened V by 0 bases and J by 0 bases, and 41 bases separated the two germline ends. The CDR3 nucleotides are TGTGCTCTTGGGGAACTTGGTTCCGAAAAAAACGATCTGCGGGAAAACCCGCCAGCGTACACCGATAAACTCATCTTT. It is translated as CALGELGSEKNDLRENPPAYTDKLIF.

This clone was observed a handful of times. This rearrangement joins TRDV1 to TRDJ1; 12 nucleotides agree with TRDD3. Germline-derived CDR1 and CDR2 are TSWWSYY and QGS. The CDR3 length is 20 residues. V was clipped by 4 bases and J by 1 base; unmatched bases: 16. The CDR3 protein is CALGVRGHYTGGYLTDKLIF. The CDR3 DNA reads TGTGCTCTTGGGGTCCGGGGCCACTACACTGGGGGATACCTCACCGATAAACTCATCTTT.

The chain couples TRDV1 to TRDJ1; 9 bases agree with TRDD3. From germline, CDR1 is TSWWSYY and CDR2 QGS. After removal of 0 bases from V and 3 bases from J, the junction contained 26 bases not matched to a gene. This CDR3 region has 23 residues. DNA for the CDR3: TGTGCTCTTGGGGAACTTCAGGCCCCATCGGTGCGTATCCCTGGGGGATGGGCCGATAAACTCATCTTT. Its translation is CALGELQAPSVRIPGGWADKLIF.

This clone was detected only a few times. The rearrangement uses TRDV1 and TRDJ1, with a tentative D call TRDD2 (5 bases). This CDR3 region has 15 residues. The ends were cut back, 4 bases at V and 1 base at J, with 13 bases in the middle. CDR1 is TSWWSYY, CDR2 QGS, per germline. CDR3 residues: CALGASNPSTDKLIF. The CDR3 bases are TGTGCTCTTGGGGCTTCTAACCCTTCCACCGATAAACTCATCTTT.